The 11 T cell receptor beta chains below all came from one sample that was sequenced in a study of CD8+ T cells in alopecia areata. Treatment: oral pan-JAK inhibitor, 5-10 mg twice daily. RNA was isolated and reverse transcribed to cDNA, the sequencing template. Method: immunoSEQ multiplex PCR; TCRdb's copy keeps in-frame clones and lacks some. The sample records more than 200,000 clones, approximately 45% being singletons. The specimen was CD4+ T cells sorted from blood, collected around week 37, from a patient treated with tofacitinib. The origin of the receptors is a human donor with alopecia areata.

In this sample, this clone turned up a few times. This chain links TRBV25-1 with TRBJ2-5; D gene ambiguous. V shed 2 bases and J shed 7 bases, with 5 bases lying between them. CDR1 MGHDK and CDR2 SYGVNS come from the germline V gene. The CDR3 covers 11 residues. This CDR3 is CASSELRTQYF. For the CDR3, the DNA is TGTGCCAGCAGTGAACTCAGGACCCAGTACTTC.

This clone was found a few times. The chain recombines TRBV7-9 with TRBJ2-2; D possibly corresponds to TRBD2 (6 bases). V was trimmed by 6 bases and J by 5 bases, leaving 19 bases between them. The CDR3 length is 16 residues. Germline CDR1 SEHNR, CDR2 FQNEAQ (reference sequence). DNA for the CDR3: TGTGCCAGCAGTCCATCTGGGACTTCTACAACCGGGGAGCTGTTTTTT. It specifies CASSPSGTSTTGELFF. Full variable domain (missing parts from reference TRBV7-9 and TRBJ2-2): DTGVSQNPRHKITKRGQNVTFRCDPISEHNRLYWYRQTLGQGPEFLTYFQNEAQLEKSRLLSDRFSAERPKGSFSTLEIQRTEQGDSAMYLCASSPSGTSTTGELFFGEGSRLTVL.

This chain connects TRBV30 to TRBJ1-5, with 7 bases lining up with TRBD1. The CDR3 runs to 15 residues. With 4 bases clipped from V and 2 bases from J, the junction kept 8 bases outside the gene matches. Germline lookup yields CDR1 GTSNPN and CDR2 SVGIG (reference sequence). CDR3 residues: CAWNNNRGGNQPQHF. The CDR3 DNA follows: TGTGCCTGGAATAATAACAGGGGAGGCAATCAGCCCCAGCATTTT.

A note on this clone: At one of its ends the junction is not consistent with the germline gene, which may arise from a read error. The J gene is TRBJ1-3, the V gene TRBV30; D call uncertain. Germline CDR1 and CDR2: GTSNPN and SVGIG (reference sequence). The CDR3 runs to 12 residues. CDR3 residues: CAWTVSRNTIYF. The CDR3 nucleotides read TGTGCCTGGACGGTCTCTCGAAACACCATATATTTT.

The V and J genes are TRBV6-5 and TRBJ2-3; either TRBD1 or TRBD2 may supply D (6 bases each). The germline V gene has CDR1 MNHEY and CDR2 SVGAGI. This CDR3 comprises 15 residues. Trimming stripped 4 bases from V and 5 bases from J, with 16 bases between. The CDR3 sequence: CASSSRRRGVDTQYF. Here the CDR3 DNA reads TGTGCCAGCAGTTCCCGACGGAGGGGGGTAGATACGCAGTATTTT.

The chain uses TRBV5-4 and TRBJ1-2; TRBD1 might be the D (5 bases). The CDR3 length is 17 residues. V was cut by 4 bases and J by 0 bases, with 19 bases left in between. The germline CDR1 and CDR2 sequences are SGHNT and YYREEE (reference sequence). The CDR3 is CASSIPGRLIANYGYTF. CDR3 nucleotide sequence: TGTGCCAGCAGCATTCCGGGACGCCTCATAGCTAACTATGGCTACACCTTC. Complete variable domain (other parts from reference TRBV5-4 and TRBJ1-2): ETGVTQSPTHLIKTRGQQVTLRCSSQSGHNTVSWYQQALGQGPQFIFQYYREEENGRGNFPPRFSGLQFPNYSSELNVNALELDDSALYLCASSIPGRLIANYGYTFGSGTRLTVV.

This clone has a handful of counts. This chain connects TRBV6-5 to TRBJ1-4; no firm D call. V was shortened by 8 bases and J by 6 bases, with 4 bases between the two germline ends. The germline V gene has CDR1 MNHEY and CDR2 SVGAGI. The CDR3 is 10 residues long. CDR3 nucleotide sequence: TGTGCCAGCGGCGATGAAAAACTGTTTTTT. This codes for CASGDEKLFF.

This clone was observed a few times. This chain connects TRBV19 to TRBJ2-1; 12 bases match TRBD2. Germline trimming cut 7 bases from V and 1 base from J; bases unmatched to any gene: 8. The CDR3 loop spans 17 amino acids. The V gene's germline CDR1 is LNHDA and CDR2 SQIVND (reference sequence). In DNA, the CDR3 is TGTGCCAGTAACCCCAGGACTAGCGGGGTATCCTACAATGAGCAGTTCTTC. Protein sequence: CASNPRTSGVSYNEQFF.

This clone was observed a few times. The CDR3 DNA reads TGTGCCTGGAGCCCCCGAAGCCTAGCGGTTAGCTCCAATGAGCAGTTCTTC. This gives the protein CAWSPRSLAVSSNEQFF. The J gene is TRBJ2-1, the V gene TRBV30; the match to TRBD2 covers 7 bases. The CDR3 sequence is 17 residues long. V lost 3 bases and J lost 6; bases outside the gene matches: 17. Germline V CDR1 and CDR2: GTSNPN, SVGIG (reference sequence).

The rearrangement uses TRBV9 and TRBJ2-1; TRBD2 aligns across 9 bases. CDR3 length: 16 residues. Germline V CDR1 and CDR2: SGDLS, YYNGEE. J was trimmed by 4 bases and V by 6 bases; bases with no gene match: 11. The CDR3 loop reads CASTRATSGQYNEQFF. CDR3 DNA: TGTGCCAGCACCCGGGCTACTAGCGGGCAGTACAATGAGCAGTTCTTC.

The chain uses TRBV25-1 and TRBJ2-5; D call uncertain. This CDR3 region has 11 residues. V gave up 4 bases and J gave up 5 bases, with 5 bases separating them. The germline V gene encodes CDR1 MGHDK and CDR2 SYGVNS. CDR3 loop: CASSVRETQYF. The CDR3 region has the DNA TGTGCCAGCAGTGTCAGGGAGACCCAGTACTTC.